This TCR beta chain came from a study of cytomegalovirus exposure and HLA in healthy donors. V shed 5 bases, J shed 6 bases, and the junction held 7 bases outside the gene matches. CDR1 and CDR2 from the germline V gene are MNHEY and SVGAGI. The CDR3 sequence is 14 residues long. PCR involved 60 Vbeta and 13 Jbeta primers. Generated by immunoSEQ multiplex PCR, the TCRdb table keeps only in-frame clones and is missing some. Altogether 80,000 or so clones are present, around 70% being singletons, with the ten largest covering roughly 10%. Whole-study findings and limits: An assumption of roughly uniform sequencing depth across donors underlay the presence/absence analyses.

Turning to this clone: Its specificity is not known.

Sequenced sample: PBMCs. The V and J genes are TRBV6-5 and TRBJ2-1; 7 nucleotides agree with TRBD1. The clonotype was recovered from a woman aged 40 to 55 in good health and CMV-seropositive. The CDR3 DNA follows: TGTGCCAGCAGTAGGGGGCCCCCTCCCAATGAGCAGTTCTTC. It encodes CASSRGPPPNEQFF.